The 16 T cell receptor beta chains given below trace back to one sample, sequenced in a study of blood T cell repertoires in COVID-19. TCRdb's table, derived via immunoSEQ multiplex PCR, lists solely in-frame clones and lacks some. The data contain fewer than 400,000 clones, 92% of them singletons. Sequenced sample: PBMCs or T cells enriched from blood (not recorded which). These receptors came from a woman aged 30 to 39 who had recovered from COVID-19.

This chain links TRBV4-2 with TRBJ2-2; D is possibly TRBD2 (6 bases). The V end lost 4 bases, the J end lost 2 bases, and 17 bases lay between the germline ends. Germline assignment: CDR1 LGHNA and CDR2 YNFKEQ. The CDR3 contains 17 residues. CDR3 DNA: TGTGCCAGCAGCCGCACTAGCCAACCCTCCAACACCGGGGAGCTGTTTTTT. Protein product: CASSRTSQPSNTGELFF.

The rearrangement joins TRBV5-1 to TRBJ2-2; D is perhaps TRBD1 (6 bases). Per germline, CDR1 SGHRS and CDR2 YFSETQ. Trimming removed 3 bases from V and 4 bases from J, with 7 bases in between. This CDR3 is 13 amino acids long. The CDR3 DNA follows: TGCGCCAGCAGCTGGGGGCTCACCGGGGAGCTGTTTTTT. Its translation is CASSWGLTGELFF.

The rearrangement uses TRBV11-2 and TRBJ2-5; 8 bases match TRBD2. Germline-derived CDR1 and CDR2 are SGHAT and FQNNGV. V shed 3 bases, J shed 5 bases, and the junction held 8 bases outside the gene matches. This CDR3 region has 15 residues. CDR3 residues: CASSFGLAGTETQYF. CDR3 DNA: TGTGCCAGCAGCTTCGGGCTAGCGGGTACTGAGACCCAGTACTTC.

The chain carries TRBV15 and TRBJ2-6; tentatively, D is TRBD1 (5 bases). The CDR3 length is 18 residues. Germline assignment: CDR1 LNHNV and CDR2 YYDKDF (reference sequence). Trimming left V 1 base short and J 0 bases short, with 13 bases between. Written as DNA, the CDR3 is TGTGCCACCAGCAGAGGGCGAAAGGGGCGCTCTGGGGCCAACGTCCTGACTTTC. Protein: CATSRGRKGRSGANVLTF. The complete variable domain, with remaining parts taken from reference TRBV15 and TRBJ2-6, reads DAMVIQNPRYQVTQFGKPVTLSCSQTLNHNVMYWYQQKSSQAPKLLFHYYDKDFNNEADTPDNFQSRRPNTSFCFLDIRSPGLGDTAMYLCATSRGRKGRSGANVLTFGAGSRLTVL.

The genes are TRBV3-1 (or the pseudogene TRBV3-2) and TRBJ1-1, with 7 positions matching TRBD1. V shed 5 bases and J 11 bases; nucleotides not matched to a gene: 17. Germline CDR1 and CDR2: LGHDT and YNNKEL (reference sequence). The CDR3 loop spans 15 amino acids. CDR3 in amino acids: CASSEPGQFQGPAFF. The CDR3 nucleotides are TGTGCCAGCAGCGAACCGGGACAGTTTCAGGGACCGGCTTTCTTT.

This clone was recorded once. The chain combines TRBV27 with TRBJ2-7, with 8 bases identical to TRBD2. The CDR3 has 17 residues. V gave up 3 bases and J gave up 4 bases; unmatched junction bases: 14. CDR1 and CDR2 (germline): MNHEY, SMNVEV (reference sequence). CDR3 in amino acids: CASSLSSSGSLRYEQYF. The DNA of the CDR3 is TGTGCCAGCAGTTTGAGTTCTAGCGGGTCCTTAAGGTACGAGCAGTACTTC.

The chain combines TRBV4-1 with TRBJ1-2, with TRBD1 identical over 11 bases. Germline-derived CDR1 and CDR2 are MGHRA and YSYEKL. The CDR3 has 15 residues. With V trimmed by 3 bases and J by 1 base, 1 base remained unmatched. The CDR3 region is CASSQGQGVNYGYTF. The DNA of the CDR3 is TGCGCCAGCAGCCAGGGACAGGGGGTTAACTATGGCTACACCTTC.

The chain employs TRBV28 and TRBJ1-2; D is undetermined. CDR1 and CDR2 (germline): MDHEN, SYDVKM. Trimming left V 6 bases short and J 4 bases short, with 12 bases between. This CDR3 is 13 amino acids long. The CDR3 nucleotides are TGTGCCAGCAGCCCTACCCTACCCTATGGCTACACCTTC. Its translation is CASSPTLPYGYTF.

The gene calls are TRBV28 and TRBJ1-4, with a possible D match to TRBD1 (6 bases). The CDR3 totals 15 residues. CDR1 is MDHEN and CDR2 is SYDVKM in the germline V gene. Trimming shortened V by 7 bases and J by 7 bases, and 19 bases separated the two germline ends. In DNA, the CDR3 is TGTGCCAGCACCCGGGGGGCTCCGAGGGGTGAAAAACTGTTTTTT. Protein product: CASTRGAPRGEKLFF.

The chain combines TRBV5-4 with TRBJ1-5, with D possibly being TRBD1 (6 bases). Germline-derived CDR1 and CDR2 are SGHNT and YYREEE (reference sequence). The CDR3 consists of 15 residues. Trimming cost V 4 bases and J 5 bases, with 16 bases left between them. In nucleotides, the CDR3 is TGTGCCAGCAGCCCCGGGCAGGGGCGGCATCAGCCCCAGCATTTT. This encodes CASSPGQGRHQPQHF.

J is TRBJ2-1 and V is TRBV11-2, with D perhaps TRBD1 (5 bases). The ends were cut back, 5 bases at V and 4 bases at J, with 15 bases in the middle. Germline V CDR1 and CDR2: SGHAT, FQNNGV. The CDR3 contains 15 residues. The CDR3 sequence is CASSAGEGAYNEQFF. CDR3 nucleotide sequence: TGTGCCAGCAGCGCTGGGGAAGGGGCTTACAATGAGCAGTTCTTC.

The rearrangement links TRBV19 to TRBJ1-1, with 7 bases aligning to TRBD1. The ends lost 7 bases at V and 5 bases at J; junction bases unmatched: 10. CDR1 and CDR2 (germline): LNHDA, SQIVND (reference sequence). The CDR3 length is 14 residues. CDR3 DNA: TGTGCCAGTACCAGACAGGGATTAGGAACTGAAGCTTTCTTT. It translates to CASTRQGLGTEAFF.

V gene TRBV3-1 (or the pseudogene TRBV3-2) combines with J gene TRBJ1-6, with TRBD1 identical over 8 bases. After removal of 2 bases from V and 10 bases from J, the junction contained 4 bases not matched to a gene. This CDR3 region has 14 residues. Germline values: CDR1 LGHDT, CDR2 YNNKEL (reference sequence). The CDR3: CASSQLQGVSPLHF. CDR3 in DNA: TGTGCCAGCAGCCAATTACAGGGGGTCTCACCCCTCCACTTT.

V gene TRBV19 combines with J gene TRBJ1-1; D is possibly TRBD1 (6 bases). Germline lookup yields CDR1 LNHDA and CDR2 SQIVND (reference sequence). This CDR3 comprises 13 residues. The V end lost 6 bases, the J end lost 3 bases, and 11 bases lay between the germline ends. CDR3 coding DNA: TGTGCCAGTAGACACAGGGCGGACACTGAAGCTTTCTTT. Encoded protein: CASRHRADTEAFF.

The J gene is TRBJ1-2, the V gene TRBV9, with TRBD1 identical over 7 bases. Germline V gene sequence: CDR1 SGDLS, CDR2 YYNGEE. V shed 2 bases, J shed 3 bases, and the junction held 10 bases outside the gene matches. This CDR3 has 16 amino acids. The DNA for the CDR3 is TGTGCCAGCAGCGTGAGCTGGCAGGGGGAGTACTATGGCTACACCTTC. It translates to CASSVSWQGEYYGYTF.

The chain carries TRBV24-1 and TRBJ1-2; no clear D. Trimming took off 9 bases at V and 2 bases at J, with 3 bases between the two ends. The CDR3 is 10 residues long. CDR1 and CDR2 from the germline V gene are KGHDR and SFDVKD. CDR3 in DNA: TGTGCCACCCGGAACTATGGCTACACCTTC. It translates to CATRNYGYTF.